The 4 T cell receptor beta chains listed next were all sequenced from one sample in a study of blood T cells in healthy people across ages. Then a second PCR, running roughly 7 to 11 cycles, was carried out with a sample-barcoded 5' primer and a J-beta primer mix. TCRdb independently ran MiXCR on the 5' RACE reads; one entry per CDR3 protein. The data contain hundreds of thousands of distinct CDR3 sequences, approximately 52% of them singletons. What was sequenced was blood. These receptors all stem from a woman older than 75 in good health.

CDR3 nucleotides: TGTGCCTGGAGTAGGGACTTCGTTGATGCTTTCTTT. Protein sequence: CAWSRDFVDAFF. This chain connects TRBV30 to TRBJ1-1, with D maybe TRBD1 (5 bases). CDR1 is GTSNPN, CDR2 SVGIG, per germline (reference sequence). CDR3 length: 12 amino acids. With 2 bases removed from V and 11 bases from J, the gap between germline ends came to 15 bases.

This clonotype has at least ten counts. The rearrangement uses TRBV6-5 and TRBJ2-1; 7 positions agree with TRBD1. V shed 3 bases, J shed 8 bases, and the junction held 7 bases outside the gene matches. The CDR3 extends over 14 amino acids. From germline, CDR1 is MNHEY and CDR2 SVGAGI. CDR3 in amino acids: CASSYGQVGDEQFF. CDR3 in DNA: TGTGCCAGCAGTTATGGACAGGTGGGGGATGAGCAGTTCTTC.

This clonotype has a count of ten or more. V and J are TRBV6-5 and TRBJ2-3; maybe TRBD1 (6 bases). The germline CDR1 and CDR2 sequences are MNHEY and SVGAGI. V was clipped by 3 bases and J by 6 bases, with 13 bases between them. The CDR3 is made up of 14 amino acids. The CDR3 nucleotides are TGTGCCAGCAGTTATCGAGGGGGATGGGATACGCAGTATTTT. Encoded protein: CASSYRGGWDTQYF.

This clonotype has just a few counts. The chain joins TRBV5-5 to TRBJ1-4; D may be TRBD1 (6 bases). V was clipped by 0 bases and J by 6 bases, with 9 bases between them. The CDR3 sequence is 14 residues long. The germline V gene encodes CDR1 SGHKS and CDR2 YYEKEE (reference sequence). The CDR3 loop is CASSLDRVDEKLFF. In DNA form, the CDR3 reads TGTGCCAGCAGCTTGGACAGGGTTGATGAAAAACTGTTTTTT.